This T cell receptor beta chain was recorded in a study of blood T cell repertoires in COVID-19. Study background: The analysed material was cDNA or gDNA that came from T cells, B-cell-depleted T cells, or PBMCs.

Trimming left V 6 bases short and J 8 bases short, with 7 bases between. CDR3 length: 11 amino acids. Germline V lookup: CDR1 MNHEY, CDR2 SVGAGI. Generated by immunoSEQ multiplex PCR, the TCRdb table keeps only in-frame clones and is missing some. Of about 270,000 clones detected, 85% appear once; the ten largest clones hold approximately 12%. The receptor comes from a human donor in a cohort sampled during active COVID-19. The material sequenced was peripheral blood. This chain joins TRBV6-5 and TRBJ2-2; tentatively, D is TRBD1 (5 bases). CDR3 sequence: CASRAGGELFF. The CDR3, as DNA: TGTGCCAGCAGGGCAGGGGGGGAGCTGTTTTTT.